A selection of T cell receptor beta chains follows, all from one sample in a study of blood T cell repertoires in COVID-19. Data came from immunoSEQ multiplex PCR; TCRdb stores just in-frame clones and leaves some out. The sample carries 320,000 or so clones, about 85% recorded once. The specimen was PBMCs or T cells enriched from blood (not recorded which). These receptors came from a young woman who had been exposed to COVID-19. CDR3s include the opening cysteine and the closing phenylalanine or tryptophan. The order of the fields is J gene, V gene, CDR3 protein.

TRBJ1-4 | TRBV6-1 | CASSELVSGVREKLFF
TRBJ2-7 | TRBV30 | CAWTGGRNDEQYF
TRBJ2-5 | TRBV7-2 | CASSLALLAGGPGETQYF
TRBJ2-3 | TRBV28 | CASSFRGMGGDTQYF
TRBJ1-6 | TRBV5-1 | CASSPGLANSPLHF
TRBJ2-3 | TRBV3-1/TRBV3-2 | CASSQETADWYF
TRBJ2-5 | TRBV27 | CASSGLASETQYF
TRBJ2-5 | TRBV13 | CASKVGGETQYF
TRBJ2-3 | TRBV28 | CASSFGGLAEADTQYF
TRBJ2-3 | TRBV13 | CASSIWMGGSSTDTQYF
TRBJ1-5 | TRBV28 | CASTTGGGQQPQHF
TRBJ2-7 | TRBV27 | CASSFGGGLSYEQYF
TRBJ2-2 | TRBV29-1 | CSVQNTGELFF
TRBJ1-5 | TRBV6-5 | CASRDTAGRDQPQHF
TRBJ1-5 | TRBV7-2 | CASSPVPRQDSNQPQHF
TRBJ1-2 | TRBV9 | CASSVAPNRSDGYTF
TRBJ1-4 | TRBV10-3 | CAISGEGDGEKLFF
TRBJ2-2 | TRBV24-1 | CATSGQHTGELFF
TRBJ2-1 | TRBV5-1 | CASSPMTSGNEQFF
TRBJ1-5 | TRBV6-2/TRBV6-3 | CASSYRDNAIPYQPQHF
TRBJ2-3 | TRBV30 | CASSGGADTQYF
TRBJ1-1 | TRBV30 | CAWSVRDYTEAFF
TRBJ1-2 | TRBV30 | CAWSELTGGGYTF
TRBJ1-2 | TRBV4-3 | CASSQAGTGGYGYTF
TRBJ2-1 | TRBV4-2 | CASSQPTSGGYNEQFF
TRBJ1-6 | TRBV6-4 | CASSEGESPLHF
TRBJ1-5 | TRBV27 | CASSFRQGDQPQHF
TRBJ1-5 | TRBV28 | CASAEANQPQHF
TRBJ2-5 | TRBV7-3 | CASSFGAGGQETQYF
TRBJ1-2 | TRBV28 | CASSLSHNYGYTF
TRBJ2-2 | TRBV7-7 | CASSPRLAGGHANTGELFF
TRBJ2-1 | TRBV10-1 | CASSERGRDRDFSSYNEQFF
TRBJ2-1 | TRBV6-6 | CASSRPGLAGDIAYNEQFF
TRBJ1-4 | TRBV5-6 | CASSLARGGKLFF
TRBJ2-7 | TRBV28 | CASSPGQGAPYEQYF
TRBJ2-7 | TRBV18 | CASSPPGTYEQYF
TRBJ1-1 | TRBV28 | CASSSPGQGQTEAFF
TRBJ1-1 | TRBV11-1 | CASSLAPAGMTEAFF
TRBJ1-3 | TRBV28 | CASSKGGGNTIYF
TRBJ1-2 | TRBV10-3 | CATITGPGGYTF
TRBJ2-1 | TRBV18 | CASSPTRTSGEFF
TRBJ2-1 | TRBV27 | CASSLAGSSYNEQFF
TRBJ1-5 | TRBV6-2/TRBV6-3 | CASSYLGQGGYSNQPQHF
TRBJ1-1 | TRBV5-8 | CASSAPENTEAFF
TRBJ2-1 | TRBV27 | CASSLYKGISLSEQFF
TRBJ2-1 | TRBV11-1 | CASSLDPQGDEQFF
TRBJ1-6 | TRBV7-9 | CASSLDVVNSPLHF
TRBJ1-1 | TRBV19 | CASSIEGGLNTEAFF
TRBJ1-5 | TRBV7-8 | CASSLGRDQPQHF
TRBJ1-3 | TRBV6-5 | CASQDGISGNTIYF
TRBJ1-1 | TRBV19 | CASSVTEDTEAFF
TRBJ2-1 | TRBV28 | CASSFRGVYNEQFF
TRBJ2-1 | TRBV15 | CATKGVTGTNNEQFF
TRBJ2-1 | TRBV30 | CAWSVAGTSGPNEQFF
TRBJ2-1 | TRBV4-2 | CASSQGYVRGDNEQFF
TRBJ2-4 | TRBV7-9 | CASSLGQGDISTKNIQYF
TRBJ2-7 | TRBV5-4 | CASSETSGVWYEQYF